This is a list of T cell receptor beta chains from one sample in a study of T cell responses to AZD1222 COVID-19 vaccine. TCRdb's copy holds only in-frame clones and misses some; the assay was immunoSEQ multiplex PCR. The sample contains around 100,000 clones, nearly 90% of which appear only once. This sample comprised peripheral blood, obtained 28 days after the second AZD1222 dose. Receptor source: an adult who received the AZD1222 COVID-19 vaccine. The CDR3 runs from the conserved cysteine through the conserved F or W. D genes are given only for firm matches. Clone sizes are given selectively: once, few, many, or a class where the clone is expanded.

J gene: TRBJ2-7
clone size: few
D gene: -
V gene: TRBV10-3
CDR3 protein: CAISERGRDYEQYF
CDR3 DNA: TGTGCCATCAGTGAGCGTGGCAGGGACTACGAGCAGTACTTC

J gene: TRBJ2-7
clone size: -
D gene: -
V gene: TRBV18
CDR3 protein: CASSLVAQLGEQYF
CDR3 DNA: TGTGCCAGCTCACTGGTTGCCCAGCTGGGGGAGCAGTACTTC

J gene: TRBJ2-2
clone size: -
D gene: -
V gene: TRBV5-1
CDR3 protein: CASRVSTGELFF
CDR3 DNA: TGCGCCAGCAGAGTAAGCACCGGGGAGCTGTTTTTT

J gene: TRBJ2-3
clone size: -
D gene: TRBD2
V gene: TRBV5-6
CDR3 protein: CASSPLLAGVTDTQYF
CDR3 DNA: TGTGCCAGCAGCCCCCTACTAGCGGGAGTCACAGATACGCAGTATTTT

J gene: TRBJ1-5
clone size: medium-sized
D gene: TRBD1
V gene: TRBV29-1
CDR3 protein: CSVEVGTGGNQPQHF
CDR3 DNA: TGCAGCGTTGAAGTAGGGACAGGGGGCAATCAGCCCCAGCATTTT

J gene: TRBJ2-2
clone size: -
D gene: -
V gene: TRBV6-4
CDR3 protein: CASSDSQTGELFF
CDR3 DNA: TGTGCCAGCAGTGATTCTCAAACCGGGGAGCTGTTTTTT

J gene: TRBJ1-2
clone size: few
D gene: TRBD1
V gene: TRBV5-1
CDR3 protein: CASMDMAGGYGYTF
CDR3 DNA: TGCGCCAGCATGGATATGGCAGGGGGCTATGGCTACACCTTC

J gene: TRBJ1-2
clone size: once
D gene: -
V gene: TRBV28
CDR3 protein: CASRPLGRALYGYTF
CDR3 DNA: TGTGCCAGCAGACCCCTCGGTAGGGCCCTCTATGGCTACACCTTC

J gene: TRBJ2-7
clone size: -
D gene: TRBD2
V gene: TRBV6-5
CDR3 protein: CASRSAGAGEQYF
CDR3 DNA: TGTGCCAGCAGATCAGCGGGAGCTGGCGAGCAGTACTTC

J gene: TRBJ1-3
clone size: -
D gene: -
V gene: TRBV4-1
CDR3 protein: CASSQGRQFGPRGNTIYF
CDR3 DNA: TGCGCCAGCAGCCAAGGAAGGCAGTTTGGGCCTAGAGGAAACACCATATATTTT

J gene: TRBJ2-5
clone size: -
D gene: -
V gene: TRBV28
CDR3 protein: CASSSTARAETQYF
CDR3 DNA: TGTGCCAGCAGTTCGACGGCCCGAGCAGAGACCCAGTACTTC

J gene: TRBJ2-1
clone size: -
D gene: -
V gene: TRBV5-4
CDR3 protein: CASSLGPPNNEQFF
CDR3 DNA: TGTGCCAGCAGCTTGGGTCCGCCCAACAATGAGCAGTTCTTC

J gene: TRBJ2-1
clone size: -
D gene: -
V gene: TRBV6-1
CDR3 protein: CASSEYRGGMNEQFF
CDR3 DNA: TGTGCCAGCAGTGAATATCGGGGCGGGATGAATGAGCAGTTCTTC